Each of the 18 T cell receptor beta chains below was sequenced from the same sample in a study of spatial heterogeneity in lung cancer. TCRdb itself ran the 5' RACE reads through MiXCR, one entry per CDR3 protein. Of 7,500 to 10,000 distinct CDR3 sequences listed, about 23% are singletons. Described time point: blood at routine non-recurrence follow-up after resection. The input for sequencing was PBMCs, taken at follow-up. The source is a female donor with early-stage non-small cell lung cancer.

The genes are TRBV19 and TRBJ1-2; a weak D match, TRBD1 (6 bases). V was pared by 8 bases and J by 7 bases, with 17 bases between. Germline lookup yields CDR1 LNHDA and CDR2 SQIVND (reference sequence). CDR3 length: 13 residues. As DNA, the CDR3 is TGTGCCAGTGCCGCGGGGGGCGACATTGGCTACACCTTC. Amino acid sequence: CASAAGGDIGYTF.

This clonotype has a single count. The V gene is TRBV7-6, the J gene TRBJ2-1; TRBD2 agrees at 8 bases. CDR3 length: 15 amino acids. V lost 5 bases to trimming and J lost 8 bases; unmatched junction nucleotides: 11. Per the germline V gene, CDR1 is SGHVS and CDR2 is FNYEAQ. In nucleotides, the CDR3 is TGTGCCAGCAGCCCCCTTGCGGGAGGTTTGGATGAGCAGTTCTTC. It translates to CASSPLAGGLDEQFF.

The chain carries TRBV3-1 and TRBJ2-7; D not certain. V was pared by 4 bases and J by 7 bases, with 11 bases between. The CDR3 extends over 12 amino acids. Germline CDR1 LGHDT, CDR2 YNNKEL (reference sequence). CDR3 amino acids: CASSLPWEEQYF. The CDR3 DNA is TGTGCCAGCAGCCTACCCTGGGAAGAGCAGTACTTC.

A note on this clonotype: At one end the junction does not follow the germline gene, possibly because of a read error. The CDR3 coding sequence is TGTGCCAGCAGCTCGACTACGGACAATGAGCTGTTCTTC. Its translation: CASSSTTDNELFF. This chain connects TRBV7-9 to TRBJ2-1; either TRBD1 or TRBD2 may supply D (5 bases each). CDR3 size: 13 residues. Germline CDR1 is SEHNR and CDR2 is FQNEAQ (reference sequence).

The chain carries TRBV29-1 and TRBJ1-1, with D perhaps TRBD1 (5 bases). The CDR3 has 14 amino acids. The V and J ends lost 3 bases and 1 base respectively, with 12 bases between them. The germline gives CDR1 SQVTM, CDR2 ANQGSEA. The CDR3 DNA reads as TGCAGCGTTGATCTCGGGGGACCGAACACTGAAGCTTTCTTT. It encodes CSVDLGGPNTEAFF.

This chain connects TRBV5-1 to TRBJ1-1; tentatively, D is TRBD1 (6 bases). The CDR3 has 13 residues. The germline V gene has CDR1 SGHRS and CDR2 YFSETQ. V was shortened by 0 bases and J by 5 bases, with 8 bases between the two germline ends. The CDR3 DNA reads TGCGCCAGCAGCTTGGACAGGGCGACTGAAGCTTTCTTT. Protein product: CASSLDRATEAFF.

This chain uses TRBV28 with TRBJ2-5, with 10 bases that match TRBD1. Germline-derived CDR1 and CDR2 are MDHEN and SYDVKM. This CDR3 comprises 15 residues. V shed 3 bases, J shed 4 bases, and the junction held 5 bases outside the gene matches. This chain's CDR3 is CASSLDRGGGETQYF. The CDR3 DNA sequence: TGTGCCAGCAGTTTGGACAGGGGGGGAGGAGAGACCCAGTACTTC.

The chain uses TRBV12-3 or TRBV12-4 and TRBJ2-7; D ambiguous. The CDR3 has 12 amino acids. V lost 3 bases and J 3 bases, leaving 6 bases between the germline ends. The CDR3: CASSLTRYEQYF. The CDR3, as DNA: TGTGCCAGCAGTTTGACACGCTACGAGCAGTACTTC.

By sample share, this clonotype is medium-sized. This sequence joins TRBV7-9 and TRBJ2-3, with no clear D. The V end was cut by 6 bases, the J end by 4 bases, with 17 bases between. The germline V gene encodes CDR1 SEHNR and CDR2 FQNEAQ (reference sequence). This CDR3 is 15 amino acids long. The CDR3 reads CASRKTLAGSDTQYF. CDR3 in DNA: TGTGCCAGCAGGAAGACCTTAGCAGGCTCAGATACGCAGTATTTT.

This clonotype is medium-sized (0.01 to 0.1%) by share. V and J are TRBV5-1 and TRBJ1-5; D gene uncertain. Germline values: CDR1 SGHRS, CDR2 YFSETQ. CDR3 length: 15 amino acids. V shed 0 bases and J shed 2 bases, with 9 bases lying between them. The DNA for the CDR3 is TGCGCCAGCAGCTTGGGAGGAATTGGCAATCAGCCCCAGCATTTT. This sequence encodes CASSLGGIGNQPQHF.

This chain links TRBV19 with TRBJ2-5; TRBD1 matches 8 bases. CDR3 size: 14 residues. CDR1 and CDR2 (germline): LNHDA, SQIVND (reference sequence). V lost 4 bases to trimming and J lost 7 bases; unmatched junction nucleotides: 8. The DNA of the CDR3 is TGTGCCAGTAGTACCCCCGGACAGGGAGGGACCCAGTACTTC. This codes for CASSTPGQGGTQYF.

The CDR3 region has the DNA TGTGCCAGCAAACCCTGGGACAGCAACACCGGGGAGCTGTTTTTT. Amino acids: CASKPWDSNTGELFF. The chain recombines TRBV27 with TRBJ2-2; TRBD1 matches 7 bases. V lost 7 bases and J lost 2; bases outside the gene matches: 7. The CDR3 is made up of 15 amino acids. CDR1 is MNHEY and CDR2 is SMNVEV in the germline V gene (reference sequence).

The chain recombines TRBV5-1 with TRBJ1-2, with a possible D match to TRBD1 (5 bases). Trimming shortened V by 4 bases and J by 2 bases, and 15 bases separated the two germline ends. The CDR3 extends over 15 amino acids. The V gene's germline CDR1 is SGHRS and CDR2 YFSETQ. The CDR3 spells CASSPGSGNNYGYTF. CDR3 bases: TGCGCCAGCAGCCCAGGGTCCGGTAACAACTATGGCTACACCTTC.

This clonotype was seen only a few times. This chain's CDR3 is CASSLGGWQENTGELFF. CDR3 DNA sequence: TGTGCCAGCAGCTTAGGTGGATGGCAGGAGAACACCGGGGAGCTGTTTTTT. The chain is built from TRBV7-9 and TRBJ2-2; the D is unclear. Trimming removed 1 base from V and 1 base from J, with 13 bases in between. Germline CDR1 SEHNR, CDR2 FQNEAQ (reference sequence). This CDR3 contains 17 residues.

The genes are TRBV6-5 and TRBJ2-3; D is tentatively TRBD1 or TRBD2 (5 bases each). The CDR3 contains 15 residues. The germline CDR1 and CDR2 sequences are MNHEY and SVGAGI. Trimming cost V 0 bases and J 0 bases, with 7 bases left between them. The CDR3 nucleotides are TGTGCCAGCAGTTACTCCGGGGCTAGCACAGATACGCAGTATTTT. This translates into CASSYSGASTDTQYF.

This clonotype was seen only a few times. This chain joins TRBV20-1 and TRBJ2-5; 7 nucleotides line up with TRBD1. The V segment lost 6 bases and the J segment 4 bases; nucleotides outside the gene matches: 14. The CDR3 contains 15 residues. In germline, CDR1 is DFQATT, CDR2 SNEGSKA (reference sequence). In DNA, the CDR3 is TGCAGTGCCCAACCACCAGACAGGGATGGAGAGACCCAGTACTTC. The encoded protein is CSAQPPDRDGETQYF.

Only a few counts were recorded for this clonotype. The V call is TRBV20-1, the J call TRBJ1-2; D remains ambiguous. CDR1 is DFQATT, CDR2 SNEGSKA, per germline (reference sequence). The CDR3 spans 15 residues. Trimming removed 0 bases from V and 5 bases from J, with 16 bases in between. CDR3 amino acids: CSARDPSRAQYGYTF. The CDR3 DNA is TGCAGTGCTAGAGACCCCTCCAGAGCGCAATATGGCTACACCTTC.

The gene calls are TRBV7-2 and TRBJ2-7; tentatively, D is TRBD1 (5 bases). The germline V gene encodes CDR1 SGHTA and CDR2 FQGNSA. CDR3 size: 15 residues. V lost 5 bases and J lost 1, with 15 bases in between. Here the CDR3 DNA reads TGTGCCAGCAGCCCTCGACAGCTATCTTCCTACGAGCAGTACTTC. Translating it yields CASSPRQLSSYEQYF.